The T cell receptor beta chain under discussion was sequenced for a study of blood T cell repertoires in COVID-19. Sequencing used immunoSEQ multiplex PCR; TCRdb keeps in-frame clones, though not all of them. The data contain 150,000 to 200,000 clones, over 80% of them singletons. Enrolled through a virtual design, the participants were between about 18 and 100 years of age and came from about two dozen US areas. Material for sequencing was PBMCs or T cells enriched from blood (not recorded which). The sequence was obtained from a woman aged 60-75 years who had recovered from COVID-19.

CDR3 in DNA: TGTGCCAGCAGCTTACTCGGAGGGTACGAGCAGTACTTC. It yields the protein CASSLLGGYEQYF. This chain uses TRBV7-9 with TRBJ2-7, with TRBD2 as a possible D gene (6 bases). V dropped 2 bases and J dropped 4 bases, with 9 bases sitting between them. Germline CDR1 and CDR2: SEHNR and FQNEAQ (reference sequence). This CDR3 contains 13 residues. The complete variable domain, with remaining parts taken from reference TRBV7-9 and TRBJ2-7, reads DTGVSQNPRHKITKRGQNVTFRCDPISEHNRLYWYRQTLGQGPEFLTYFQNEAQLEKSRLLSDRFSAERPKGSFSTLEIQRTEQGDSAMYLCASSLLGGYEQYFGPGTRLTVT.